This entry is about one T cell receptor beta chain. CDR1 MDHEN and CDR2 SYDVKM come from the germline V gene. The CDR3 totals 14 residues. V shed 6 bases and J 0 bases; nucleotides not matched to a gene: 5. In the authors' methods: The assay estimated nucleated cells by amplifying reference gene primers. TCRdb keeps only in-frame clones here, not all; method: immunoSEQ multiplex PCR. For V, J and clone size, that table is used; D and trimming come from the DNA. The sample consists of approximately 110,000 clones, approximately 80% of them appearing once. The sample belongs to a study of blood T cell repertoires in COVID-19. For the study at large: Samples taken during acute and convalescent COVID-19 were collected in the United States, Italy and Spain. Nucleic acid was either cDNA or gDNA, and it came from T cells, B-cell-depleted T cells, or PBMCs.

The sequenced sample consisted of peripheral blood. The gene calls are TRBV28 and TRBJ2-7; 7 bases agree with TRBD2. This clonotype originated in a woman between 65 and 79 years old with acute or convalescent COVID-19. Here the CDR3 DNA reads TGTGCCAGCAGCCGACTAGCTAACTCCTACGAGCAGTACTTC. Amino acid sequence: CASSRLANSYEQYF. Full variable domain (remainder filled in from reference TRBV28 and TRBJ2-7): DVKVTQSSRYLVKRTGEKVFLECVQDMDHENMFWYRQDPGLGLRLIYFSYDVKMKEKGDIPEGYSVSREKKERFSLILESASTNQTSMYLCASSRLANSYEQYFGPGTRLTVT.